Sequencing of this TCR beta chain was carried out in a study of cytomegalovirus exposure and HLA in healthy donors. Study-wide background: Within the Caucasian-associated ancestry cluster were roughly 82% of the approximately 400 genotyped donors. Findings and caveats of the study: The records held CMV serostatus as the only immune exposure information. In an earlier analysis, about 87% or about 30%: the productive usage of most TCR beta V segments.

A note on this clone: Its antigen remains unknown.

PCR involved 60 Vbeta and 13 Jbeta primers. As originally analysed: In a later analysis, of around 80 million unique beta chains, approximately 10 million appeared in at least two donors. Some clones are missing from TCRdb's copy, which holds only in-frame ones; the method was immunoSEQ multiplex PCR. That table is the source of V, J and clone size, and D and trimming were worked out from the DNA. The sample lists over 200,000 clones, roughly 79% occurring once. V lost 0 bases and J lost 7; bases outside the gene matches: 10. The CDR3 totals 17 residues. CDR1 and CDR2 from the germline V gene are SGHRS and YFSETQ.

This receptor was obtained from a woman aged 40 to 49 in good health and CMV-seronegative. Material: PBMCs. V is TRBV5-1 and J is TRBJ2-2, with 9 bases identical to TRBD1. CDR3 sequence: CASSLVGQGSRGGELFF. CDR3 DNA: TGCGCCAGCAGCTTGGTGGGACAGGGTTCCCGTGGCGGGGAGCTGTTTTTT.